This T cell receptor (beta chain) was documented in a study of cytomegalovirus exposure and HLA in healthy donors. Researchers ran the PCR with 60 Vbeta and 13 Jbeta primers. The repertoire was sequenced with immunoSEQ multiplex PCR; TCRdb's copy has only in-frame clones and lacks some. The profile shows under 200,000 clones, roughly 80% of them singletons. There are 15 residues in the CDR3. Germline V gene sequence: CDR1 MNHNS, CDR2 SASEGT. This clone was counted a single time. Germline and junction disagree at one end, which may indicate a read error. The sequence was collected from a boy aged 5-17 years in good health and CMV-seronegative. Sequencing used PBMCs. The rearrangement joins TRBV6-1 to TRBJ2-7, with TRBD1 matching over 8 bases. CDR3 DNA: TGTGCCAGCAGTGAGTCCCCGGACAGGGTTGTCCTCGAGGACTTC. Its translation: CASSESPDRVVLEDF.